The rows below give T cell receptor beta chains drawn from one sample of a study of beta chain features in type 1 diabetes. The repertoire was sequenced with immunoSEQ multiplex PCR; TCRdb's copy has only in-frame clones and lacks some. The sample records around 500,000 clones, approximately 10% being singletons. What was sequenced was naive CD4+ T cells from blood. All receptors come from a woman aged 18-29 years in good health. The conserved cysteine and the conserved F or W are not part of the CDR3 here. Size tells how often a clone was seen (once, few, many) or the class of an expanded clone, and some rows leave it out.

clone_size v_call cdr3_aa
few TRBV7-3 ASSFGGSSSYEQY
few TRBV11-1 ASSLAGRGQYTEAF
few TRBV29-1 SLRRDSGYNEQF
- TRBV7-9 ASSTGDRGRYEQY
few TRBV15 ATSSGQGRRTF
few TRBV5-1 ASSLDPVGSGYEQY
few TRBV30 AWSWTRSYEQY
- TRBV5-1 ASSLEHGQETQY
- TRBV25-1 ASTVIGLNEQY
few TRBV10-3 AISKRPEDEAF
- TRBV13 ASSSRSGRMNEQY
few TRBV4-1 ASSLTEVRGETQY
- TRBV30 AWSGSTGTGIGELF
few TRBV5-1 ASSLDRIYNEQF
few TRBV2 ASSERKSNEKLF
few TRBV28 ASSFRNQLYYGYT
few TRBV7-2 ASSLTRLGWGSSTDTQY
- TRBV7-3 ASSLSREGGYT
- TRBV20-1 SAEGDYEQY
many TRBV28 ASSRTAGANVLT
- TRBV5-6 ASSFSGLAGVEQF
- TRBV5-1 ASSLVRGPPGTDTQY
few TRBV15 ATSRVPIYEQY
- TRBV14 ASSGKPSTGELF
- TRBV15 ATSAAGMYNEQF
few TRBV21-1 ASSKVSDTQY
few TRBV5-4 ASSLARGAGELF
few TRBV9 ASSVGSTTDTQY
- TRBV29-1 SGLKGPSYT
- TRBV19 ASSYIPGLNTEAF
few TRBV6-1 ASSPVQTVQETQY
few TRBV7-8 ASSLGNRRNIQY
few TRBV9 ASSVVERGARLDTQY
- TRBV6-5 ASKDRAAETQY
- TRBV7-9 ASSSYRNEKLF
- TRBV30 AWSSGETDTQY
- TRBV11-2 ASSGQGYEQF
- TRBV6-1 ASSPPGLVNTEAF
few TRBV4-1 ASRGDRAYGYT
- TRBV5-1 ASSLGSSTDTQY
- TRBV4-3 ASSQVPQVEGKEKLF
few TRBV29-1 SVVAKAETQY
few TRBV6-6 ASSFSTSGTYEQY
- TRBV27 ASRGTGRTEAF
- TRBV4-2 ASSLQGRRYNEQF